This T cell receptor (beta chain) emerged from a study of blood T cell repertoires in COVID-19 (dated by TCRdb to 2019 to 2021). Regarding the research as a whole: The collaborator samples originated in the United States, Italy and Spain and spanned the acute and convalescent phases of COVID-19. The material from the prospective study consisted of cDNA or gDNA derived from T cells, B-cell-depleted T cells, or PBMCs. Subjects who had been exposed to COVID-19, were actively infected with it, or had recovered from it provided the deeply sampled blood TCRbeta repertoires that made up the dataset. The repertoires were made available in a free public database intended to serve as a resource for research on the immune response to SARS-CoV-2. The samples were drawn from the first 160 participants of the ongoing ImmuneRACE study and from 950 to 1,500 subjects provided by 6 global collaborators. A de-identified subject ID, COVID-19 status, age in years and sex were almost always included in the sample metadata. HLA class I and class II types, where available, came from metadata supplied by the sample provider rather than from assay-based typing.

Points on this clone: What antigen it recognizes has not been identified. Qualities for individual bases were not recorded, and no much larger clone is one base off.

The research as a whole found: The amount of clinical and demographic metadata varied by source and participant and was provided uncurated.

TCRbeta CDR3 regions were amplified from genomic DNA using the immunoSEQ Assay, a bias-controlled multiplex PCR. The authors' analysis ran thus. Nucleated cell counts per sample were estimated from amplification of reference gene primers within the assay. Sequence reads were collapsed and filtered to measure the absolute abundance of every unique TCRbeta CDR3 rearrangement. Productive Simpson clonality was computed per sample as the square root of Simpson's diversity index over productive rearrangements. TCRdb stores this immuneACCESS table with in-frame sequences only. Part of the clones is absent; in the studies checked, under half of the shortfall reflects unresolved V genes, and no reason is known for the rest. Clone size and the V and J calls come from that table; the DNA yielded D and trimming. Here the sample has around 700,000 clones; 85% to 90% occur a single time. The ten largest account for over 0.2% of the sample.

Whole blood was collected in K2EDTA tubes by collaborating institutions according to the institutions' own protocols. For TCRbeta analysis, collaborator samples were shipped as frozen whole blood, as isolated PBMCs, or as DNA extracted from either sample type. Sample: peripheral blood. The TCR was taken from a woman aged 18-30 years with acute or convalescent COVID-19.

The CDR3 reads as follows: CASSLGLAGDKNTGELFF. DNA sequence: TGTGCCAGCTCTTTGGGACTAGCGGGGGACAAGAACACCGGGGAGCTGTTTTTT. The rearrangement joined TRBV7-6 to TRBJ2-2, with TRBD2 matching 14 junction bases. V and J are trimmed by 8 bases and 1 base, and the gene matches miss 9 bases of the junction. The germline V gene encodes CDR1 SGHVS and CDR2 FNYEAQ. CDR3 length: 18 amino acids, cysteine to phenylalanine. Solely the CDR3 DNA is kept, with 54 bases framed from the first base. The CDR3, completed at both ends by the reference TRBV7-6 and TRBJ2-2 genes, gives the full variable domain GAGVSQSPRYKVTKRGQDVALRCDPISGHVSLYWYRQALGQGPEFLTYFNYEAQQDKSGLPNDRFSAERPEGSISTLTIQRTEQRDSAMYRCASSLGLAGDKNTGELFFGEGSRLTVL.